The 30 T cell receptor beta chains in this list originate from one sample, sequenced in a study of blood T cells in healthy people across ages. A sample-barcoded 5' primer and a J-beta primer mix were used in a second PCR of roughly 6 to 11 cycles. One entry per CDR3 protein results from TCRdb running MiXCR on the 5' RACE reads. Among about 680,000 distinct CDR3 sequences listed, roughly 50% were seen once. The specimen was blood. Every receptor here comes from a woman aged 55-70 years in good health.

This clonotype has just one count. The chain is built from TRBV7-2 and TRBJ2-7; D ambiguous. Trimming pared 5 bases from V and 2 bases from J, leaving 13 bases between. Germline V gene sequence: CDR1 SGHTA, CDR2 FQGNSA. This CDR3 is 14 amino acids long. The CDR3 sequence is CASSQDPSTYEQYF. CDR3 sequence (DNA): TGTGCCAGCAGCCAGGACCCATCTACCTACGAGCAGTACTTC.

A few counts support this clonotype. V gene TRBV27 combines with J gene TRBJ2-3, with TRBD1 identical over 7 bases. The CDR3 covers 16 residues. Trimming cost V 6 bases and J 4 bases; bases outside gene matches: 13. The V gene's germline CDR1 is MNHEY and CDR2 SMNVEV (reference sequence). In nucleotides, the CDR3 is TGTGCCAGCAGCCGAGGGTGGGGACAGCTCGCAGATACGCAGTATTTT. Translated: CASSRGWGQLADTQYF.

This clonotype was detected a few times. The CDR3 region is CASRRTGSQETQYF. The CDR3 DNA reads as TGTGCCAGCCGACGGACAGGAAGCCAAGAGACCCAGTACTTC. This chain connects TRBV27 to TRBJ2-5; 7 bases map to TRBD1. The V gene's germline CDR1 is MNHEY and CDR2 SMNVEV (reference sequence). The CDR3 runs 14 residues. J was trimmed by 1 base and V by 8 bases; bases with no gene match: 7.

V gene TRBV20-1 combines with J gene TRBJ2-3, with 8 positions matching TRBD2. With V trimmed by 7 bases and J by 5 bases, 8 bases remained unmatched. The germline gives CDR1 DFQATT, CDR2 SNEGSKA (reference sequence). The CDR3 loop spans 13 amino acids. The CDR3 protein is CSVPRAGVDTQYF. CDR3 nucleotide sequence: TGCAGTGTCCCACGAGCGGGAGTAGATACGCAGTATTTT.

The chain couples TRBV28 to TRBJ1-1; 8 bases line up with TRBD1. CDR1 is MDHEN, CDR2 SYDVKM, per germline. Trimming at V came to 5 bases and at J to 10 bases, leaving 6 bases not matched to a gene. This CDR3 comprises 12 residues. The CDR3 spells CASSQDDRGAFF. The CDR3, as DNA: TGTGCCAGCAGTCAAGACGACAGGGGAGCTTTCTTT. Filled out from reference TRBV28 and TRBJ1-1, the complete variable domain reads DVKVTQSSRYLVKRTGEKVFLECVQDMDHENMFWYRQDPGLGLRLIYFSYDVKMKEKGDIPEGYSVSREKKERFSLILESASTNQTSMYLCASSQDDRGAFFGQGTRLTVV.

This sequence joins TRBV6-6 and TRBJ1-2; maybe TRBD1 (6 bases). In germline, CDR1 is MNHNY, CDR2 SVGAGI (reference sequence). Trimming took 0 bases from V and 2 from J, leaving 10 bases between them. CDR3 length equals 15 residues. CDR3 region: CASSYSGGFNYGYTF. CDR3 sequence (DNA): TGTGCCAGCAGTTACTCGGGGGGCTTCAACTATGGCTACACCTTC.

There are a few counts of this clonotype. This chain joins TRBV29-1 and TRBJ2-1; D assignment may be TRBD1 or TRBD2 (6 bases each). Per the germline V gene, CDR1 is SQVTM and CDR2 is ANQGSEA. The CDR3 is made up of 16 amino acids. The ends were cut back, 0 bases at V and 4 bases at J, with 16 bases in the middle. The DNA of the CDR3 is TGCAGCGTTGAAGATAGGGACGGGGGCGGGTACAATGAGCAGTTCTTC. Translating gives CSVEDRDGGGYNEQFF.

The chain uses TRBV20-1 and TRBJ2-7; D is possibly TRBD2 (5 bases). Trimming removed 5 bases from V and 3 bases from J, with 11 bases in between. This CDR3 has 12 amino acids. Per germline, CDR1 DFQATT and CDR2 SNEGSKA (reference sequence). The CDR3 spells CSAAGSHYEQYF. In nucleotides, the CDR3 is TGCAGTGCTGCGGGCTCGCACTACGAGCAGTACTTC.

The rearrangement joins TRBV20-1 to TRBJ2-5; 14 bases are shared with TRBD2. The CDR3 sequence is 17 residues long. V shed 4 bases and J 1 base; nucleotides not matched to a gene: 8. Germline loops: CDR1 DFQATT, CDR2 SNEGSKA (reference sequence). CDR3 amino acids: CSATGTSGRGGQETQYF. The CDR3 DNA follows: TGCAGTGCTACCGGGACTAGCGGGAGAGGGGGCCAAGAGACCCAGTACTTC.

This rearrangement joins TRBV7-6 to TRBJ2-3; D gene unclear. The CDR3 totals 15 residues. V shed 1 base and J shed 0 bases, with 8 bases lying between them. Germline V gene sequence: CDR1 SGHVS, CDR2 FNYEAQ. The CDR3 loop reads CASSLGVSSTDTQYF. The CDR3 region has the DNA TGTGCCAGCAGCTTAGGCGTCTCTAGCACAGATACGCAGTATTTT.

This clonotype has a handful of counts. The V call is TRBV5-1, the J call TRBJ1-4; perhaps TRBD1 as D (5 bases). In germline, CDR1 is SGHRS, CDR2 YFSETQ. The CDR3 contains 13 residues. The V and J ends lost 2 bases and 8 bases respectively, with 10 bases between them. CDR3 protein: CASSFGSGEKLFF. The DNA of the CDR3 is TGCGCCAGCAGCTTCGGTTCAGGGGAAAAACTGTTTTTT.

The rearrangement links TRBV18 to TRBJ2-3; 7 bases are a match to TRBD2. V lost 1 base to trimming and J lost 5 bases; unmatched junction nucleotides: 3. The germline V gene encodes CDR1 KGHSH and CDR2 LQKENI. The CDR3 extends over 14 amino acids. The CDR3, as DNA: TGTGCCAGCTCACCACTTCCTAGCGGAGATACGCAGTATTTT. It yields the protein CASSPLPSGDTQYF.

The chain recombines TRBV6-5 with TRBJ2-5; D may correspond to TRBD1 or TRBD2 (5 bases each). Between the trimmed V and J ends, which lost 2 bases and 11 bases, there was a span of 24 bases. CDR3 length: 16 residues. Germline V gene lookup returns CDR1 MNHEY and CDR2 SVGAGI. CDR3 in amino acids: CASSYGGSSGSDEQYF. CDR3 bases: TGTGCCAGCAGTTACGGGGGTTCATCGGGATCCGATGAGCAGTACTTC.

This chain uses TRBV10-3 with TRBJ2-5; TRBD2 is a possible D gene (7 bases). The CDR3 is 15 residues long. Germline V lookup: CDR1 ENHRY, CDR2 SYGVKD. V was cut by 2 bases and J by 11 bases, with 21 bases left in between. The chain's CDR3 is CAISEEGGRTDEQYF. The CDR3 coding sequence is TGTGCCATCAGTGAGGAGGGGGGGAGAACCGATGAGCAGTACTTC.

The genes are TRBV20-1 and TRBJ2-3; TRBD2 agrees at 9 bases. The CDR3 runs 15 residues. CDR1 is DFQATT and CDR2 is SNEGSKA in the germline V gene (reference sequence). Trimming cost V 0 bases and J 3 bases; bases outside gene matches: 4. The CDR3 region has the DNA TGCAGTGCTAGAGATATGGGACTAGCTACAGATACGCAGTATTTT. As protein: CSARDMGLATDTQYF.

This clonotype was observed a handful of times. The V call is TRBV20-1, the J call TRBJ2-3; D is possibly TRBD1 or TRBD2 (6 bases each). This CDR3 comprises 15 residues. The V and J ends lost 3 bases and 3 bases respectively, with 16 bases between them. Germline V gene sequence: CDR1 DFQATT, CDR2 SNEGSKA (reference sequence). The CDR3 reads CSARGGRTSTDTQYF. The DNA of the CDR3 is TGCAGTGCTAGGGGGGGCAGGACATCGACAGATACGCAGTATTTT.

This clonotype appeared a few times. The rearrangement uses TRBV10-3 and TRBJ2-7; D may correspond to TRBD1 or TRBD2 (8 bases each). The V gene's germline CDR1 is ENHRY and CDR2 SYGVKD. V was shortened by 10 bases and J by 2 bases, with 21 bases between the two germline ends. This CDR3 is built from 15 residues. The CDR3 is CATCPGGDRPYEQYF. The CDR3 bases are TGTGCCACCTGCCCGGGGGGGGACAGGCCCTACGAGCAGTACTTC.

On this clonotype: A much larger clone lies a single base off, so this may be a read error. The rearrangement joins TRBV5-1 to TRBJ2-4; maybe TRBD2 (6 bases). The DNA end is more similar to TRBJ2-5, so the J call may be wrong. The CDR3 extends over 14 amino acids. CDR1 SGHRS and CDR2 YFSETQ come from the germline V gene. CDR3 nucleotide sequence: TGCGCCAGCAGCGTGGACGGTTCCGGGGGGACCCAGTACTTC. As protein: CASSVDGSGGTQYF.

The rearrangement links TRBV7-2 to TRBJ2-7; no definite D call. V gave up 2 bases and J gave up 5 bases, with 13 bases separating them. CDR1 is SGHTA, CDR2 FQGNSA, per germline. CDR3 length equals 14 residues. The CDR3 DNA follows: TGTGCCAGCAGCTTACAAAGCTCCCGGAACGAGCAGTACTTC. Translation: CASSLQSSRNEQYF. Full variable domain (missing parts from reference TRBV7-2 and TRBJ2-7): GAGVSQSPSNKVTEKGKDVELRCDPISGHTALYWYRQSLGQGLEFLIYFQGNSAPDKSGLPSDRFSAERTGGSVSTLTIQRTQQEDSAVYLCASSLQSSRNEQYFGPGTRLTVT.

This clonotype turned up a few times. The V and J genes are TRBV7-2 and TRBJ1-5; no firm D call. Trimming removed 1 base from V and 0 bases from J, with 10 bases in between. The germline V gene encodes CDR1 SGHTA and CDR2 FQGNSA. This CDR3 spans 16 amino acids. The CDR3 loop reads CASSLDPGNSNQPQHF. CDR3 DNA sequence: TGTGCCAGCAGCTTAGACCCCGGGAATAGCAATCAGCCCCAGCATTTT.

The CDR3 protein is CASSQEWGRGEKLFF. The CDR3 DNA is TGTGCCAGCAGCCAAGAATGGGGCCGCGGTGAAAAACTGTTTTTT. The chain links TRBV3-1 to TRBJ1-4, with a possible D match to TRBD1 (5 bases). Germline V CDR1 and CDR2: LGHDT, YNNKEL (reference sequence). The CDR3 is 15 amino acids. V lost 0 bases to trimming and J lost 7 bases, with 12 bases between them.

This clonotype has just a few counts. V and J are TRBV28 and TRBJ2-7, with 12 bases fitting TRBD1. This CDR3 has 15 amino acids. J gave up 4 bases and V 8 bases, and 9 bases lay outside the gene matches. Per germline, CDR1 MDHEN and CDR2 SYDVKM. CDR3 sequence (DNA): TGTGCCAGCGGGTCGGGGACAGGGGGCTCATACGAGCAGTACTTC. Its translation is CASGSGTGGSYEQYF.

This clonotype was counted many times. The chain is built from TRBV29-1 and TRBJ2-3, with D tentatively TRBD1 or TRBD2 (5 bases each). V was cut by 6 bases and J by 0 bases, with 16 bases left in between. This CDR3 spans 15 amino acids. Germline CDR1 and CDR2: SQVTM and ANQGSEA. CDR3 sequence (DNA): TGCAGCGTCCTAGGGGACGCCTCTAGCACAGATACGCAGTATTTT. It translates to CSVLGDASSTDTQYF.

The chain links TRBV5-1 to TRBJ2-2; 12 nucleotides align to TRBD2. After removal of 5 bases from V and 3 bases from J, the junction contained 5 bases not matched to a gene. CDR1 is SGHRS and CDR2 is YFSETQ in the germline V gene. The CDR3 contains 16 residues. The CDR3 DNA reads TGCGCCAGCAGGCCGACTAGCGGGAGCGACACCGGGGAGCTGTTTTTT. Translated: CASRPTSGSDTGELFF.

The CDR3 spells CASSLGAKSSGANVLTF. The CDR3 DNA is TGTGCCAGCAGCTTAGGGGCAAAGTCGTCTGGGGCCAACGTCCTGACTTTC. The genes are TRBV11-2 and TRBJ2-6; no reliable D call. Germline lookup yields CDR1 SGHAT and CDR2 FQNNGV. The CDR3 length is 17 residues. Trimming cost V 1 base and J 1 base, with 11 bases left between them.

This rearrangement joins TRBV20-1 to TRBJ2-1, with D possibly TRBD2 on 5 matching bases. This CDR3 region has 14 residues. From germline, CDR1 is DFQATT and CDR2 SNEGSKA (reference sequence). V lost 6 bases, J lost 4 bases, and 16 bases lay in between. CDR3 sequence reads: CSASQTGFYNEQFF. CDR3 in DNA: TGCAGTGCCTCGCAAACGGGGTTTTACAATGAGCAGTTCTTC.

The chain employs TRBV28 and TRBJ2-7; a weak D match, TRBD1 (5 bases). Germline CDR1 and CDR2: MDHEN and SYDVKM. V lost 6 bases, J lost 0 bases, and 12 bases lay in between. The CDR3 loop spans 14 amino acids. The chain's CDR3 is CASRERQRSYEQYF. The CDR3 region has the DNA TGTGCCAGCAGGGAACGACAGCGCTCCTACGAGCAGTACTTC.

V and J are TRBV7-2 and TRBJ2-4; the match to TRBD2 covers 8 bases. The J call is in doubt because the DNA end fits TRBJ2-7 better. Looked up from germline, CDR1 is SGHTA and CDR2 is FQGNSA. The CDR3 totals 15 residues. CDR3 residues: CASSLISGNQYEQYF. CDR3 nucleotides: TGTGCCAGCAGCTTAATTAGCGGGAATCAGTACGAGCAGTACTTC.

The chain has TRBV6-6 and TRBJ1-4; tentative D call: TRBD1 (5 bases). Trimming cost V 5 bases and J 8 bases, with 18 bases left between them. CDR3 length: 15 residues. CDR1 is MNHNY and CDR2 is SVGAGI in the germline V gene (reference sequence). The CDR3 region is CASSTNGVSGEKLFF. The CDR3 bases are TGTGCCAGCAGTACGAACGGGGTATCAGGGGAAAAACTGTTTTTT.

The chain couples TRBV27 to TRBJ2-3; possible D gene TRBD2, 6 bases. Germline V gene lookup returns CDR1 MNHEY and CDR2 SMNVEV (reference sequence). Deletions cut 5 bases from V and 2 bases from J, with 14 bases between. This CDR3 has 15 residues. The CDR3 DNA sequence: TGTGCCAGCAGTCGGGACTGGCCATACACAGATACGCAGTATTTT. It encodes CASSRDWPYTDTQYF.